The entry below gives a single T cell receptor (beta chain) sequence along with its context. Per germline, CDR1 SGHRS and CDR2 YFSETQ. CDR3 length: 14 residues. The V gene lost 2 bases and the J gene lost 5 bases, with 13 bases spanning the gap. This sample is drawn from a study of blood T cell repertoires in COVID-19. Study summary: COVID-19 samples collected from the United States, Italy and Spain covered acute and convalescent phases. In each case, the material was cDNA or gDNA derived from T cells, B-cell-depleted T cells, or PBMCs.

Method: immunoSEQ multiplex PCR; TCRdb's copy keeps in-frame clones and lacks some. The table includes about 200,000 clones, roughly 86% detected once. The gene calls are TRBV5-1 and TRBJ2-5; D is unresolved. The receptor comes from a man aged 55 to 70 with acute or convalescent COVID-19. Sequencing was carried out using peripheral blood. The CDR3 loop reads CASSLSGTRETQYF. CDR3 coding DNA: TGCGCCAGCAGCTTATCGGGTACGCGGGAGACCCAGTACTTC.